Listed here are 8 T cell receptor beta chains from one sample, sequenced in a study of T-cell reconstitution after alpha-beta-depleted transplantation in children. Library preparation (for TCRbeta) was performed with unique molecular identifiers. TCRdb independently ran MiXCR on the PCR reads; one entry per CDR3 protein. The table lists fewer than 90,000 distinct CDR3 sequences, about 6.7% of them singletons. The sample in question was PBMCs from the stem cell graft donor, obtained from the stem cell graft. The receptor source for this set is a human donor who donated a stem cell graft to a child with acute lymphoblastic leukemia.

This clonotype was seen repeatedly, ten times or more. The V and J genes are TRBV29-1 and TRBJ2-1, with D unclear. Germline CDR1 and CDR2: SQVTM and ANQGSEA. CDR3 length equals 17 residues. V shed 1 base and J shed 8 bases, with 24 bases lying between them. The CDR3 region is CSVEGGQSIGRMDEQFF. Here the CDR3 DNA reads TGCAGCGTTGAAGGTGGGCAGTCGATCGGTCGTATGGATGAGCAGTTCTTC.

This clonotype was observed at least ten times. This sequence joins TRBV15 and TRBJ2-1, with 8 nucleotides matching TRBD2. This CDR3 has 15 amino acids. From germline, CDR1 is LNHNV and CDR2 YYDKDF (reference sequence). J lost 6 bases, V lost 0 bases, and 4 bases had no gene match. The CDR3 DNA reads TGTGCCACCAGCAGAGATTTAGCGGGGACCAATGAGCAGTTCTTC. This sequence encodes CATSRDLAGTNEQFF.

This clonotype was picked up many times. The rearrangement links TRBV10-3 to TRBJ2-5, with 7 bases identical to TRBD1. J lost 2 bases, V lost 4 bases, and 7 bases had no gene match. Germline loops: CDR1 ENHRY, CDR2 SYGVKD. The CDR3 length is 15 residues. The CDR3 loop reads CAISAASGQQETQYF. The CDR3 region has the DNA TGTGCCATCAGTGCCGCGTCGGGACAGCAAGAGACCCAGTACTTC.

This clonotype was recorded many times. This sequence joins TRBV4-3 and TRBJ2-3, with D hard to call. Germline CDR1 and CDR2: LGHNA and YSLEER. This CDR3 is 13 amino acids long. V gave up 1 base and J gave up 9 bases, with 11 bases separating them. CDR3 residues: CASSQGIRETQYF. The DNA of the CDR3 is TGCGCCAGCAGCCAAGGCATCAGAGAGACGCAGTATTTT.

In its sample, this clonotype was seen many times. The rearrangement uses TRBV10-2 and TRBJ2-7; D not certain. The CDR3 sequence is 13 residues long. Trimming stripped 6 bases from V and 0 bases from J, with 9 bases between. CDR1 WSHSY and CDR2 SAAADI come from the germline V gene. CDR3 in DNA: TGCGCCAGCAGGAGATTCGCCTCCTACGAGCAGTACTTC. It specifies CASRRFASYEQYF.

This clonotype was counted ten times or more. The V and J genes are TRBV7-8 and TRBJ2-3, with D tentatively TRBD1 (5 bases). V was cut by 3 bases and J by 2 bases, with 12 bases left in between. Germline V gene lookup returns CDR1 SGHVS and CDR2 FQNEAQ. The CDR3 loop spans 15 amino acids. The CDR3 DNA sequence: TGTGCCAGCAGCTTCAAGGGGTTGAACACAGATACGCAGTATTTT. Residues: CASSFKGLNTDTQYF.

The chain recombines TRBV5-6 with TRBJ2-7; D perhaps matches TRBD2 (6 bases). Deletions cut 1 base from V and 6 bases from J, with 11 bases between. The CDR3 is 13 residues long. Germline CDR1 SGHDT, CDR2 YYEEEE. This CDR3 reads CASSLPGGVEQYF. The CDR3 DNA reads TGTGCCAGCAGCTTGCCCGGAGGGGTCGAGCAGTACTTC.

There are many counts of this clonotype. The chain has TRBV11-2 and TRBJ2-1; TRBD1 agrees at 11 bases. The trim removed 6 bases at V and 1 base at J, leaving 5 bases unmatched. Germline CDR1 reads SGHAT; CDR2 reads FQNNGV. This CDR3 is 16 amino acids long. The CDR3 loop is CASRRGTGGSYNEQFF. The DNA for the CDR3 is TGTGCCAGCAGACGCGGGACAGGGGGATCCTACAATGAGCAGTTCTTC.